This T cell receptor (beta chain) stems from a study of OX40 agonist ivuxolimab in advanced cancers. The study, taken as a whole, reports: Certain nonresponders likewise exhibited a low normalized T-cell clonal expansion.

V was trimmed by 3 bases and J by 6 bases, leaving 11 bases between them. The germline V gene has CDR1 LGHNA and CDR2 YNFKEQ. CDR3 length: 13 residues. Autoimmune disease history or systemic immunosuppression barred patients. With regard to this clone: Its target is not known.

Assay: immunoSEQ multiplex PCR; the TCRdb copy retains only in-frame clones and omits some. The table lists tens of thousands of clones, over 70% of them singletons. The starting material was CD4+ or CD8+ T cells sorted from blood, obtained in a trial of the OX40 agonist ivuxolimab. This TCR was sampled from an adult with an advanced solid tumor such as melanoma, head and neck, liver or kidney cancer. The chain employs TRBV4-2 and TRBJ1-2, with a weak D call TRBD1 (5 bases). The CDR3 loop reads CASSQGRGDGYTF. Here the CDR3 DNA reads TGTGCCAGCAGCCAGGGTCGGGGGGATGGCTACACCTTC.